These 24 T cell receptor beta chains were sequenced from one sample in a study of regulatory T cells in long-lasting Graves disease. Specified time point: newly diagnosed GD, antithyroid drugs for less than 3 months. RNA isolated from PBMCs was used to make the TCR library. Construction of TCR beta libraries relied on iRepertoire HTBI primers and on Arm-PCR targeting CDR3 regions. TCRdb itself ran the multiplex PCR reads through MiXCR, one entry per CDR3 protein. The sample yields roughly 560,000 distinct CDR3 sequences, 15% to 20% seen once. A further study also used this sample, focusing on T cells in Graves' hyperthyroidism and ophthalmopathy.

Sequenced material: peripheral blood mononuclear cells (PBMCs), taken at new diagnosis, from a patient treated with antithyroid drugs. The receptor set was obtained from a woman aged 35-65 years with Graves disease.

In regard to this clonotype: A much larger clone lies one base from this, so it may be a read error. The CDR3 DNA is TGTGTCAGCAGTTTAAGAGTCTGGGAGAACACTGAAGCTTTCTTT. Amino acid sequence: CVSSLRVWENTEAFF. The chain recombines TRBV28 with TRBJ1-1; D is undetermined. CDR3 length equals 15 residues. CDR1 and CDR2 from the germline V gene are MDHEN and SYDVKM.

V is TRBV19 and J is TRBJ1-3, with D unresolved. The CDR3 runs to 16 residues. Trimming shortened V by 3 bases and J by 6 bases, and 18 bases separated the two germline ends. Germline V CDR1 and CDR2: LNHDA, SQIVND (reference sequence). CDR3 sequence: CASSIGRSSLLNTIYF. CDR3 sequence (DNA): TGTGCCAGTAGTATCGGCAGGAGTTCTCTGCTAAACACCATATATTTT. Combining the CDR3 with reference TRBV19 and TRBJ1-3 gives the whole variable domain DGGITQSPKYLFRKEGQNVTLSCEQNLNHDAMYWYRQDPGQGLRLIYYSQIVNDFQKGDIAEGYSVSREKKESFPLTVTSAQKNPTAFYLCASSIGRSSLLNTIYFGEGSWLTVV.

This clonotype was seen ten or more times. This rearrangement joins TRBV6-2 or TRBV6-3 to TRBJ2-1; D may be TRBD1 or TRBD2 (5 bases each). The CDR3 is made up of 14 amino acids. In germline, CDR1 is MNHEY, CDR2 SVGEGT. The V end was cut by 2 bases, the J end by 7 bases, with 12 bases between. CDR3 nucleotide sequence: TGTGCCAGCAGTTACCGGGGCCTCGGAAATGAGCAGTTCTTC. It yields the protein CASSYRGLGNEQFF.

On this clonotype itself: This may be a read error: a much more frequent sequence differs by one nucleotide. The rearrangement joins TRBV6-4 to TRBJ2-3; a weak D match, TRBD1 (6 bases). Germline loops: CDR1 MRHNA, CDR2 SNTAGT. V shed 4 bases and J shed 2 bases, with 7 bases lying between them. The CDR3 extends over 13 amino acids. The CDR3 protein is CASSGDNTDTQYF. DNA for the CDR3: TGTGCCAGCAGTGGGGACAACACAGATACGCAGTATTTT.

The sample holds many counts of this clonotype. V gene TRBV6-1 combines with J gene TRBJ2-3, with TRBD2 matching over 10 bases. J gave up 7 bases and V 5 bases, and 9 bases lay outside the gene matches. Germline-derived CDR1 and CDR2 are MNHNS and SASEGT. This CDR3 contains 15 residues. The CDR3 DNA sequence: TGTGCCAGCAGTCCCCTCTCTAGCGGGGGAAATACGCAGTATTTT. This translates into CASSPLSSGGNTQYF.

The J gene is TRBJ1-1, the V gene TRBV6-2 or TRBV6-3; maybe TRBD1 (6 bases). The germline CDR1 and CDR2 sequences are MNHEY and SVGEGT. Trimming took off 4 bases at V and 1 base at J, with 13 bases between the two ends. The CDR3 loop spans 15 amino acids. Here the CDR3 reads CASSFLTGTNTEAFF. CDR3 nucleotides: TGTGCCAGCAGTTTCCTCACAGGGACGAACACTGAAGCTTTCTTT.

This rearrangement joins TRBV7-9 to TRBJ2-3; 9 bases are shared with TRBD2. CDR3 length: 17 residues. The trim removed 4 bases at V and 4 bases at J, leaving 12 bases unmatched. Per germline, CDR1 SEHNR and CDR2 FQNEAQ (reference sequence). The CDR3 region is CASSWLGVAGVPDTQYF. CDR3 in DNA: TGTGCCAGCAGCTGGCTCGGGGTAGCGGGGGTGCCAGATACGCAGTATTTT.

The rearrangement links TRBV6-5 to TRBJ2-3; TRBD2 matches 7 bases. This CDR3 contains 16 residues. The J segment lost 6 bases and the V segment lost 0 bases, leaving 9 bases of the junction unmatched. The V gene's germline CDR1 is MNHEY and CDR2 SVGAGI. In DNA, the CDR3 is TGTGCCAGCAGTTACTCGCCTAGCGGAGGGGCGGATACGCAGTATTTT. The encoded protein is CASSYSPSGGADTQYF.

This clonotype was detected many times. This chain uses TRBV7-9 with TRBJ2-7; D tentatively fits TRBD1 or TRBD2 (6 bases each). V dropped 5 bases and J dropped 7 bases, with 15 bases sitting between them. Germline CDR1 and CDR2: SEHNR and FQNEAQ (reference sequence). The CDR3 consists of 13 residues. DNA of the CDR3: TGTGCCAGCAGCGTGCAGGGGCGGGGTGAGCAGTACTTC. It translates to CASSVQGRGEQYF.

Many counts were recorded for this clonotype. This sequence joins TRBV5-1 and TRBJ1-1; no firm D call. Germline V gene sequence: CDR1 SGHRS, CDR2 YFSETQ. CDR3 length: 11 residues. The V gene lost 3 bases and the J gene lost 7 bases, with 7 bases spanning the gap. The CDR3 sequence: CASSSEVEAFF. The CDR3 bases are TGCGCCAGCAGCTCTGAGGTTGAAGCTTTCTTT.

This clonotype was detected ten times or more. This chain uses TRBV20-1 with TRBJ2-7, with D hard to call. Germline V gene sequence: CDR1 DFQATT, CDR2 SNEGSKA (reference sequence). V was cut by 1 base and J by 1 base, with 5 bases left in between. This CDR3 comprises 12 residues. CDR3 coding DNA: TGCAGTGCTAGAGTCCAGTCCTACGAGCAGTACTTC. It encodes CSARVQSYEQYF.

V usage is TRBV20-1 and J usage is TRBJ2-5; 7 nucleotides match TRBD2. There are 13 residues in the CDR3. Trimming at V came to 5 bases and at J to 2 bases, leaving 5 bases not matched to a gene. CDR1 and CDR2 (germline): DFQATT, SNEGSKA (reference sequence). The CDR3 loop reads CSAGEGFQETQYF. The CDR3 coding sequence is TGCAGTGCTGGGGAGGGGTTTCAAGAGACCCAGTACTTC.

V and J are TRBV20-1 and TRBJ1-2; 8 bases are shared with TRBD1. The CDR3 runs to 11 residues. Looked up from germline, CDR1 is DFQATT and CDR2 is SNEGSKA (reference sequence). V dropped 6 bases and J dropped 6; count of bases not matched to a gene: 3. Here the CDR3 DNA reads TGCAGTGCGACAGGGGAAGATGGCTACACCTTC. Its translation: CSATGEDGYTF.

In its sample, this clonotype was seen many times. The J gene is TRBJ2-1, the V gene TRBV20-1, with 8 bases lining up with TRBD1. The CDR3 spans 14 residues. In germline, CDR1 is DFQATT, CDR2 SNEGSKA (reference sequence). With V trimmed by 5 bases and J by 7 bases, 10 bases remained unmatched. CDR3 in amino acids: CSAYTGQGGNEQFF. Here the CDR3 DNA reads TGCAGTGCTTATACCGGACAGGGTGGAAATGAGCAGTTCTTC.

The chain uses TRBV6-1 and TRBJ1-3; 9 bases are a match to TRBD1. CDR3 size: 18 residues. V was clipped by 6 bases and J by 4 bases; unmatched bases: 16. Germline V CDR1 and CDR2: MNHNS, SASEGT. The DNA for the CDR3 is TGTGCCAGCAGGCCGCCGGGACAGGGAGGCTTGGGGGGAAACACCATATATTTT. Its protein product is CASRPPGQGGLGGNTIYF.

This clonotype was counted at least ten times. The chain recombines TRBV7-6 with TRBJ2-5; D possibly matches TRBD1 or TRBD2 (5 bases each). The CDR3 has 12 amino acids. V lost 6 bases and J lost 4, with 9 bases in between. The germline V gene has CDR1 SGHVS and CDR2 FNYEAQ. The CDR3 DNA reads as TGTGCCAGCAGTCACGGGGCAGAGACCCAGTACTTC. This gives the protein CASSHGAETQYF.

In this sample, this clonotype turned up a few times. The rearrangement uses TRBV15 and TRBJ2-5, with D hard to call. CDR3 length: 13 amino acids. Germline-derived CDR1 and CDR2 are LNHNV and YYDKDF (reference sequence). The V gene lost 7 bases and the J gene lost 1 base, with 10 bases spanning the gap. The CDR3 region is CATIFGSQETQYF. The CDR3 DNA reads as TGTGCCACCATTTTTGGCAGCCAAGAGACCCAGTACTTC.

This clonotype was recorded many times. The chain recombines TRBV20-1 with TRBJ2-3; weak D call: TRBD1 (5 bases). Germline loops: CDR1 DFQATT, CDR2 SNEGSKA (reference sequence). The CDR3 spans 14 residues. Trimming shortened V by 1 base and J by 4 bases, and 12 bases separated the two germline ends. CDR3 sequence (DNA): TGCAGTGCTAGAGTTGGGGCAGCTGCAGATACGCAGTATTTT. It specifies CSARVGAAADTQYF.

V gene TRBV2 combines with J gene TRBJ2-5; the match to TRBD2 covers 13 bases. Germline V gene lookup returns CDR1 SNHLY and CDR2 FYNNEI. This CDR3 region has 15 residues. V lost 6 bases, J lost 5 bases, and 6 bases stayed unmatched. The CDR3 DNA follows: TGTGCCAGCAGGGGACTAGCGGGGCCTCGTGAGACCCAGTACTTC. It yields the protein CASRGLAGPRETQYF.

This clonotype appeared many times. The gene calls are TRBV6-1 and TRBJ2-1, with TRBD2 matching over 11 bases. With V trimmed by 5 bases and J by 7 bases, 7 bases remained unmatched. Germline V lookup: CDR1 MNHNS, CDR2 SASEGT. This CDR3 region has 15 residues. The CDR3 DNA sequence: TGTGCCAGCAGTAGTAGCGGGGGGGCCCGTAATGAGCAGTTCTTC. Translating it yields CASSSSGGARNEQFF.

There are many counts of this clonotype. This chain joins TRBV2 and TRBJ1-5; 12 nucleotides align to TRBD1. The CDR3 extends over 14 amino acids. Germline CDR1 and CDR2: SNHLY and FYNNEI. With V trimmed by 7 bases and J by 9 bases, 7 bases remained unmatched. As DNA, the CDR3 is TGTGCCAGCAAGGGGGGACAGGGGGCAGGGCCCCAGCATTTT. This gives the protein CASKGGQGAGPQHF.

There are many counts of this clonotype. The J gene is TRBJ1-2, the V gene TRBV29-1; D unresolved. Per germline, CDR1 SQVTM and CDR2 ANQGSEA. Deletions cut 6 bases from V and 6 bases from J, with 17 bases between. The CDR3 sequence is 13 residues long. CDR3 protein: CSVRTALIHGYTF. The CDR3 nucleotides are TGCAGCGTACGGACTGCTCTGATACATGGCTACACCTTC.

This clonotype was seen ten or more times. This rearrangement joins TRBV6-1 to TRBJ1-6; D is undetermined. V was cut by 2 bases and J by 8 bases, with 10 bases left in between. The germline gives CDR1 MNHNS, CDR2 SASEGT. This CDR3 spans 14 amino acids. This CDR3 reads CASSELPTDSPLHF. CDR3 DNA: TGTGCCAGCAGTGAACTACCAACGGATTCACCCCTCCACTTT.

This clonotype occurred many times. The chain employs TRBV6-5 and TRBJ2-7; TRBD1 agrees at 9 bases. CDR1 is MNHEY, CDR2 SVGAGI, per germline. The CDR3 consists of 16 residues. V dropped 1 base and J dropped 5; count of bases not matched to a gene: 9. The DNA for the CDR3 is TGTGCCAGCAGTTACTTACCGGGACAGGGAAGGAACGAGCAGTACTTC. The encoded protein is CASSYLPGQGRNEQYF.